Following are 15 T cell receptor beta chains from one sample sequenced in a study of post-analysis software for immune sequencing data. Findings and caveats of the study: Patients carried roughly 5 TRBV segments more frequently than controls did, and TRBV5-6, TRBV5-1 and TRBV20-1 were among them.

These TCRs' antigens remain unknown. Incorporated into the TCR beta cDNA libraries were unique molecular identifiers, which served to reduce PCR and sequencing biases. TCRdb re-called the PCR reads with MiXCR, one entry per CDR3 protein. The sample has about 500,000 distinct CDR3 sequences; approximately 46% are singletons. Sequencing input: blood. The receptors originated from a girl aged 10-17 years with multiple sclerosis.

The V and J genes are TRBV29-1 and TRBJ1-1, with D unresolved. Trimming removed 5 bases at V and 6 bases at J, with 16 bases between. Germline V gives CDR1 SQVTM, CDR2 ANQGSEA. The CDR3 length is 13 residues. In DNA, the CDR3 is TGCAGCGTTAAAGCGGCGCACCACTCTGAAGCTTTCTTT. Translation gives CSVKAAHHSEAFF.

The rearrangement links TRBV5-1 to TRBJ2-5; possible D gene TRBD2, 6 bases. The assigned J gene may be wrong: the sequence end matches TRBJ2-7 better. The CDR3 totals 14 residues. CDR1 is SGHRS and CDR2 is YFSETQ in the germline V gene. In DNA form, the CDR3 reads TGCGCCAGCAGCCGGCGGGACTGGGACTACGAGCAGTACTTC. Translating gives CASSRRDWDYEQYF.

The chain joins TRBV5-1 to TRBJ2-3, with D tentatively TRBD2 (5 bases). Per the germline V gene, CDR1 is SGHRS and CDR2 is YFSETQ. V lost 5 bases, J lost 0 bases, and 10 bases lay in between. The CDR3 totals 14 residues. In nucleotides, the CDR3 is TGCGCCAGCAGAGTTGGGAGCAGCACAGATACGCAGTATTTT. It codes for CASRVGSSTDTQYF.

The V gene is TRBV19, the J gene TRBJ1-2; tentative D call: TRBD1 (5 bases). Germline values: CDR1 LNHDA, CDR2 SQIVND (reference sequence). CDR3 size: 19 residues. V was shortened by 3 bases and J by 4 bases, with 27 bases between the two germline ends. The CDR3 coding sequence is TGTGCCAGTAGTATCCTTTTTACAACCGGGGCACAGAGTCGCTATGGCTACACCTTC. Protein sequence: CASSILFTTGAQSRYGYTF. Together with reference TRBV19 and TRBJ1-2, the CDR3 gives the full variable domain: DGGITQSPKYLFRKEGQNVTLSCEQNLNHDAMYWYRQDPGQGLRLIYYSQIVNDFQKGDIAEGYSVSREKKESFPLTVTSAQKNPTAFYLCASSILFTTGAQSRYGYTFGSGTRLTVV.

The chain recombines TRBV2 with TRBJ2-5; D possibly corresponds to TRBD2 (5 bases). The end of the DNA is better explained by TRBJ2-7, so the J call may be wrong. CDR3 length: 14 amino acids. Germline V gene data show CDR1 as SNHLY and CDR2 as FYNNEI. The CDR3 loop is CASSLGSRAYEQYF. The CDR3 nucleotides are TGTGCCAGCTCACTAGGTTCACGGGCTTACGAGCAGTACTTC.

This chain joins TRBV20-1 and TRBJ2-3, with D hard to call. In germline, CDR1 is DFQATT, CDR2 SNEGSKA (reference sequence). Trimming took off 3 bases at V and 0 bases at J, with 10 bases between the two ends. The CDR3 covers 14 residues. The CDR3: CSARRPDSTDTQYF. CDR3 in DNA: TGCAGTGCTAGGAGACCCGACAGCACAGATACGCAGTATTTT.

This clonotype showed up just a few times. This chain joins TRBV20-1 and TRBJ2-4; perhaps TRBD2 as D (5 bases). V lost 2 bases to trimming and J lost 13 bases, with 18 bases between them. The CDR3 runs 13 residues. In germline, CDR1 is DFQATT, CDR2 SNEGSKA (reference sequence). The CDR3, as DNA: TGCAGTGCTAGATTACTAGACCCTTACGCGCAGTACTTC. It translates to CSARLLDPYAQYF.

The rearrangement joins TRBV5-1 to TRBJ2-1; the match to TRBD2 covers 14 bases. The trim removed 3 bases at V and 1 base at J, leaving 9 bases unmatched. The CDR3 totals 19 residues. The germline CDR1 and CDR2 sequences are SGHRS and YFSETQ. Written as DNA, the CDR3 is TGCGCCAGCAGCTCAAGACGACTAGCGGGAGGGCGATCCTACAATGAGCAGTTCTTC. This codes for CASSSRRLAGGRSYNEQFF. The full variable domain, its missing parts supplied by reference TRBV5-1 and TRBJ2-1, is KAGVTQTPRYLIKTRGQQVTLSCSPISGHRSVSWYQQTPGQGLQFLFEYFSETQRNKGNFPGRFSGRQFSNSRSEMNVSTLELGDSALYLCASSSRRLAGGRSYNEQFFGPGTRLTVL.

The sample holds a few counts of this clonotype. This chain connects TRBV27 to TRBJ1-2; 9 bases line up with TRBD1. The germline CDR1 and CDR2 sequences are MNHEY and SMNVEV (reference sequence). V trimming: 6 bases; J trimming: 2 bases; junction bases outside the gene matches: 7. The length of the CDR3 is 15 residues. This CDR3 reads CASSLDGTGNYGYTF. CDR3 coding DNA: TGTGCCAGCAGCCTCGACGGGACAGGGAACTATGGCTACACCTTC.

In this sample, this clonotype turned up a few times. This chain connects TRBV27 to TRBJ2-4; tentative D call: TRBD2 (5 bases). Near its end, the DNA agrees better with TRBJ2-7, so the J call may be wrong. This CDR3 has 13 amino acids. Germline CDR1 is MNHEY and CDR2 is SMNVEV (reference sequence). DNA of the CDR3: TGTGCCAGCAGTTCGCGGGCCAACTACGAGCAGTACTTC. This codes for CASSSRANYEQYF.

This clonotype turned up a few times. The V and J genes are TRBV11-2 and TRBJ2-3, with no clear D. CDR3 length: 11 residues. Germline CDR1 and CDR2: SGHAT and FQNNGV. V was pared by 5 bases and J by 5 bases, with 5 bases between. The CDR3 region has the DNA TGTGCCAGCAGCGCGCTAGATACGCAGTATTTT. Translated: CASSALDTQYF.

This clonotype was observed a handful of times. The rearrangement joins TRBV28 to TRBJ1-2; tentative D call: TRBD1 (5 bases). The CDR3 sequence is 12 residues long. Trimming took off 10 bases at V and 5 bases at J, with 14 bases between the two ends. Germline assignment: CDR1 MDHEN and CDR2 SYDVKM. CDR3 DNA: TGTGCCATTACCGGGGACGATTATGGCTACACCTTC. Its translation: CAITGDDYGYTF.

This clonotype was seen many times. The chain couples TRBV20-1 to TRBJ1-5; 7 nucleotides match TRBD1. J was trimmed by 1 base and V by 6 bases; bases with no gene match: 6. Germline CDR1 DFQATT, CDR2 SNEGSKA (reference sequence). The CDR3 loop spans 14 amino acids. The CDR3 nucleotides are TGCAGTGCACCGAACAGGGGAAGCAATCAGCCCCAGCATTTT. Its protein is CSAPNRGSNQPQHF.

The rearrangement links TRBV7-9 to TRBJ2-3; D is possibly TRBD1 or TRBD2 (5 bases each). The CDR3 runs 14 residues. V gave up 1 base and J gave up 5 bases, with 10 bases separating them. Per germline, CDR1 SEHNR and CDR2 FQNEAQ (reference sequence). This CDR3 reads CASSLEGEKDTQYF. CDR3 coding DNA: TGTGCCAGCAGCTTAGAAGGGGAGAAAGATACGCAGTATTTT.

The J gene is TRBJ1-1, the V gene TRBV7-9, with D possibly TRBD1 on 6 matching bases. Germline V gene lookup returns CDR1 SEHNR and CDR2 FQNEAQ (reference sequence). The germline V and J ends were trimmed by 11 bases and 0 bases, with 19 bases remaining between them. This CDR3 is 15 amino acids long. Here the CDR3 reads CAGGDTGTMNTEAFF. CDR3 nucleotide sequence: TGTGCCGGCGGGGACACGGGAACGATGAACACTGAAGCTTTCTTT.